This T cell receptor beta chain was profiled in a study of cytomegalovirus exposure and HLA in healthy donors (dated by TCRdb to the late 2010s). About the full investigation: According to an earlier analysis of 550 to 750 of the donors, 150 million to 200 million T cells yielded approximately 120 million unique TCR beta sequences and 276 Gb of sequence data. An early release that covered roughly 600 HLA-typed donors contained 250 to 350 gigabases of sequencing data and some 87 million unique TCR sequences. The genetic ancestry cluster associated with self-reported Caucasian donors included 81% of the roughly 400 genotyped donors. The study aimed to test whether cataloging public T cell receptors could reveal signatures of past pathogen exposure. Using immunosequencing, the study profiled T cell repertoires from around 680 subjects and related those repertoires to cytomegalovirus serostatus. Along with the approximately 670-subject first cohort, a separate validation cohort of some 130 different subjects was used. The study combined high-throughput TCR immunosequencing, statistical association of individual TCRs with disease status, and machine learning to predict cytomegalovirus infection status. In a later analysis, previously published TCR beta repertoires from several hundred donors were re-analyzed and high-resolution HLA genotyping was added so that TCR occurrence patterns could be studied. Rather than using new phenotypic data, the later analysis identified candidate immune exposures from TCR beta sequences and from how often those sequences occurred across donors. An earlier analysis of approximately 630 of the donors applied high-throughput TCR beta sequencing to assess whether each TCR beta V gene segment acted as functional or pseudogenic. Alongside the repertoire data, information on donor age, sex, ethnicity and CMV serostatus was compiled. A later genetic analysis took genome-wide SNP genotypes for 398 of the 666 donors and used that subset as a discovery cohort. Every discovery cohort repertoire had been produced on one sequencing platform. Class I and class II HLA loci were covered by the typing at four-digit resolution. The number of typed donors differed by locus: 629-630 for A, B, C, DRB1 and DQB1; 500 to 550 for DQA1; fewer than 610 for DPA1; and 400 to 480 for DPB1. Because of strong linkage in the cohort, 4 to 6 DR-DQ haplotypes were treated as single units for association and clustering. On average, roughly 250,000 unique TCR beta nucleotide sequences were sequenced per donor among about 400 genotyped donors of the cohort, with roughly a sixth of those sequences being non-productive.

Overall study results and their limits: In a later analysis, several top co-occurrence clusters were reported to appear linked to parvovirus B19, influenza, CMV and Epstein-Barr virus. Most CMV-associated TCR beta chains appeared to be HLA-restricted in a later analysis, and the HLA associations seemed to be driven largely by CMV exposure. Linkage disequilibrium might explain the correlated functional status among segregating V segments, but an unknown experimental factor could not be excluded. The classifier was reported to diagnose cytomegalovirus status with high specificity and sensitivity in both the original cohort and the validation cohort. A further reported finding was that TCR beta sequences accurately predicted the HLA-A and HLA-B alleles for most subjects in the first cohort. A group of highly shared sequence variants was considered likely to be a technical artifact of the sequencing pipeline. A later analysis found that TCR association rates varied across HLA loci, with DRB1 alleles showing the most associated TCRs and HLA-C alleles the fewest. The only immune exposure information available for the cohort was CMV serostatus. A later analysis found that HLA-associated TCR beta chains were more clonally expanded and had lower generation probabilities than equally common non-associated chains. Only TCR beta chains were sequenced in this cohort, and the absence of alpha or paired-chain data limited detectable features. In an earlier analysis of some 500 of the donors, most TCR beta V segments appeared in productive rearrangements about 87% or about 30% of the time, broadly matching IMGT annotations. HLA typing was unavailable for some donors at each locus, so association tests used only the typed subset. In vitro tests confirmed that a few of the cytomegalovirus-associated TCR beta chains recognize cytomegalovirus antigens. Because the 87-base-pair reads could not distinguish some IMGT-functional V segments, including TRBV6-2 and TRBV6-3, those segments were excluded. The authors suggested that the approach could potentially be extended to other disease states and immunological phenotypes. When HLA alleles, especially DR and DQ, strongly co-occurred, attributing TCR associations to individual alleles was difficult. In a later genetic analysis, fewer N-insertions in productive TCRs were reported among donors in an Asian-associated ancestry cluster than the roughly 700-donor mean. In the study, roughly 160 TCR beta chains were listed as associated with cytomegalovirus. Seventeen rarely observed V segments, including chromosome 9 orphons, were excluded from the earlier analysis of about 600 of the donors because counts were too low. Most TCR sequences were seen in very few donors, while some public TCRs were found in many individuals. Presence/absence analyses assumed roughly uniform sequencing depth across donors, an assumption that may not hold. A later analysis associated 16,951 TCR beta sequences with specific HLA alleles at a false discovery rate of 0.05. An association between a missense DCLRE1C variant and V-gene and J-gene trimming of TCR beta chains was found in a later genetic analysis and replicated in an independent cohort.

V is reduced by 3 bases and J by 10 bases, leaving a spacing of 10 bases between them. CDR1 and CDR2 (MGHRA, YSYEKL) derive from the germline V gene. The CDR3 holds 12 amino acids from the cysteine to the phenylalanine. Left in the record is the CDR3 DNA by itself, 36 bases read in frame from the first base. As to this clone: This receptor's antigen is unknown. Nothing much larger sits one base from this clone, and base qualities are not available.

The cohort was made up of 666 healthy bone marrow donors. Cohort members were all nominally healthy when sampled, although unrecorded immune exposures were likely present. The donor tested CMV seronegative, placing the donor among the 350 to 400 seronegative members of the cohort. Every donor gave a peripheral blood sample, and the peripheral blood mononuclear cells from that sample were used for TCR beta sequencing. The Qiagen DNeasy Blood Extraction Kit was used to extract genomic DNA from the blood cell samples. Libraries were built with the immunoSEQ multiplex PCR assay. For the multiplex PCR, a mixture combining 60 forward primers for TCR Vbeta segments and 13 reverse primers for TCR Jbeta segments was used. The CDR3 region of rearranged TCR beta genes was amplified from genomic DNA with a multiplex PCR assay. The Illumina HiSeq System was used to sequence the amplified TCR beta libraries as 87-base-pair reads. Turning to the authors' computational methods: A later analysis tallied roughly 76 million unique TCR beta chains across the 666 repertoires, and some 10 million of those chains were shared by two or more donors. Raw reads were error-corrected and collapsed into unique sequences with a nearest-neighbor algorithm that merged closely related sequences to remove PCR and sequencing errors. V, D and J gene segments were assigned by aligning CDR3 sequences to IMGT reference sequences. Each retained sequence needed at least a six-nucleotide match to both a V gene segment and a J gene segment. Rearrangements were called productive when the CDR3 lacked stop codons and stayed in frame with V and J; all others were non-productive. Following IMGT convention, CDR3 was defined as the stretch from the second conserved V-encoded cysteine to the conserved J-encoded phenylalanine. The earlier analysis of about 620 of the donors excluded sequences that lacked an unambiguous match to a single V gene segment. In an earlier analysis of a few hundred of the donors, a V segment was called functional when productive rearrangements were above 56.7%, and segregating when the standard deviation between donors exceeded 5%. A statistical classification framework was built for diagnosing cytomegalovirus status from the catalog of TCR beta chain sequences. In a later analysis, TCR nucleotide sequences were compared against IMGT/GENE-DB human TR gene sequences so that V and J genes could be assigned. Using the TCRdist pipeline, a later analysis assigned CDR3 sequences along with most-parsimonious VDJ recombination scenarios. In a later analysis, every TCR beta chain was defined by the combination of its CDR3 amino acid sequence and its V-gene family, and reads without a unique V-gene family were dropped. As a way to deal with suspected cross-contamination and a sequencing artifact, a later analysis dropped nearly 600 nucleotide sequences that were highly shared and had low generation probability. A later analysis calculated a clonal expansion index for each public chain from normalized within-repertoire ranks of inferred template counts. In a later analysis, generation probabilities were computed with a VDJ recombination model fitted to out-of-frame rearrangements, and the resulting probabilities were checked against IGoR. Hypergeometric tests were used in a later analysis to score TCR-TCR, TCR-HLA and TCR-CMV co-occurrence, with a repertoire-size bias correction applied to the TCR pairs. False discovery rates were estimated in a later analysis by permuting HLA or CMV assignments 20 times. In a later analysis, co-occurring TCRs were grouped using DBSCAN, and TCRdist sequence similarity was added for clustering within HLA-allele-positive subsets. Repertoires with fewer than 30,000 or more than 120,000 public chains were left out of co-occurrence clustering, as were five repertoires with anomalous nucleotide sharing. TCRdb limited this immuneACCESS table to in-frame rearrangements with V and J called. A share of clones is missing; checked studies link under half to unresolved V genes, and the rest is unexplained. V and J calls and clone size are as listed in that table; D and trimming were resolved from the DNA. This sample lists 150,000 to 200,000 clones; around three quarters were detected once. Clones ranked in the top ten supply around 1.6% of the sample.

Rearrangement joined TRBV4-1 to TRBJ2-1; the D segment could be TRBD1, given 6 matching bases. The source material was PBMCs. This clonotype was sampled from a young woman in good health and CMV-seronegative. The CDR3 sequence is CASSHNTGEQFF. The nucleotides read TGCGCCAGCAGCCACAACACAGGGGAGCAGTTCTTC.